This T cell receptor beta chain is from a study of blood T cell repertoires in COVID-19. Turning to the study itself: Acute-phase and convalescent COVID-19 samples originated in the United States, Italy and Spain.

V lost 0 bases and J lost 5, with 9 bases in between. The CDR3 sequence is 14 residues long. CDR1 is LNHDA and CDR2 is SQIVND in the germline V gene (reference sequence). The cohort comprised adults aged roughly 18 to 95 years residing in 24 US areas. Authors' methods: Reference gene primer amplification gave nucleated cell count estimates. Generated by immunoSEQ multiplex PCR, the TCRdb table keeps only in-frame clones and is missing some. V and J calls and clone size are those listed in that table; D and trimming were worked out from the DNA. Among 230,000 or so clones, about 88% were seen once, and the ten largest hold about 7%.

This sequence originates from a woman between 45 and 60 years old who had been exposed to COVID-19. This sequence joins TRBV19 and TRBJ2-3, with D possibly being TRBD2 (5 bases). Sequencing used PBMCs or T cells enriched from blood (not recorded which). The CDR3 protein is CASSIDPGRDTQYF. The DNA of the CDR3 is TGTGCCAGTAGTATAGATCCGGGGAGAGATACGCAGTATTTT.